This T cell receptor (beta chain) was retrieved from a study of T and B cells in COVID-19 patients. On the study more broadly: Blood was sampled from COVID-19 patients who were either actively infected or recovered. Of about 20 active-infection patients, some 18 carried comorbidities linked to unfavorable COVID-19 outcome. At median age roughly 31 years, recovered patients were younger than active-infection patients at approximately 64. Findings of the study overall: Patients with COVID-19 reportedly showed strongly skewed T cell receptor beta variable and joining gene usage.

Germline CDR1 is GTSNPN and CDR2 is SVGIG (reference sequence). The CDR3 loop spans 13 amino acids. The V segment lost 5 bases and the J segment 5 bases; nucleotides outside the gene matches: 9. TRB rearrangements were amplified by multiplex PCR with BIOMED2 TRB-A/B primers. TCRdb redid the calling of the multiplex PCR reads with MiXCR, one entry per CDR3 protein. The data contain 20,000 to 25,000 distinct CDR3 sequences, approximately 30% of them seen just once; the ten biggest clones take up around 2.1%. TRB was amplified from approximately 250-480 ng of blood genomic DNA. By frequency in the sample, this clonotype is medium-sized. Its antigen is unknown.

Input material: blood. The J gene is TRBJ2-7, the V gene TRBV30; 7 nucleotides match TRBD1. The receptor was derived from a human donor who had recovered from COVID-19. CDR3 bases: TGTGCCTGGGATGACAGGGAAGGAGACGAGCAGTACTTC. It encodes CAWDDREGDEQYF. The whole variable domain, filled in from reference TRBV30 and TRBJ2-7, reads SQTIHQWPATLVQPVGSPLSLECTVEGTSNPNLYWYRQAAGRGLQLLFYSVGIGQISSEVPQNLSASRPQDRQFILSSKKLLLSDSGFYLCAWDDREGDEQYFGPGTRLTVT.